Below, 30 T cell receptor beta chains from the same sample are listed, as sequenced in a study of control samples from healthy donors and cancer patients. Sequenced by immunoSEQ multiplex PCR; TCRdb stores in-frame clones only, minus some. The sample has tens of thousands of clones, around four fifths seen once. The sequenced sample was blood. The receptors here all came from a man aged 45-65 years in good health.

In nucleotides, the CDR3 is TGTGCCAGCAGCGAGGAAATAGCGGGAGGTTACAATGAGCAGTTCTTC. It yields the protein CASSEEIAGGYNEQFF. The chain couples TRBV9 to TRBJ2-1, with 10 bases matching TRBD2. CDR1 is SGDLS and CDR2 is YYNGEE in the germline V gene. The V gene end was trimmed by 3 bases and the J gene end by 4 bases; junction bases not matched to a gene: 7. This CDR3 spans 16 amino acids.

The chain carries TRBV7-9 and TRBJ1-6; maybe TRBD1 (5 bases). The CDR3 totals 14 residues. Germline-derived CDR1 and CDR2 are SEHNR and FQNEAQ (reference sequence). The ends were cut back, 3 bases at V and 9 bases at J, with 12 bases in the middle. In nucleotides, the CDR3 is TGTGCCAGCAGCTTTGAGACAGCCCTTTCACCCCTCCACTTT. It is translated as CASSFETALSPLHF.

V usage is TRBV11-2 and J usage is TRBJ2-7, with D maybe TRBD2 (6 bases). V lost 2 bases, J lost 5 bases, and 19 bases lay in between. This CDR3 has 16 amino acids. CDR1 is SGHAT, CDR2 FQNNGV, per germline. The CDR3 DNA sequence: TGTGCCAGCAGCTTATCGTTCGGCGGGAAGGGCAACGAGCAGTACTTC. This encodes CASSLSFGGKGNEQYF.

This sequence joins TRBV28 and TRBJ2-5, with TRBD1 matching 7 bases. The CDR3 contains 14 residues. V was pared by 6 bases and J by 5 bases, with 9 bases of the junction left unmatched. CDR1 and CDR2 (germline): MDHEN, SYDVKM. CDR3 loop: CASRRQGGWETQYF. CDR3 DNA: TGTGCCAGCAGGCGGCAAGGGGGCTGGGAGACCCAGTACTTC.

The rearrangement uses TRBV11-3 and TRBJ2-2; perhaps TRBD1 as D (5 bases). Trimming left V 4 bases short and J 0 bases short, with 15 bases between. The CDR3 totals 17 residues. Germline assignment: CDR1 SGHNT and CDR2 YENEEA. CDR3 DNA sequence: TGTGCCAGCAGCTACCTTCGGACATCCTCGAACACCGGGGAGCTGTTTTTT. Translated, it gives CASSYLRTSSNTGELFF.

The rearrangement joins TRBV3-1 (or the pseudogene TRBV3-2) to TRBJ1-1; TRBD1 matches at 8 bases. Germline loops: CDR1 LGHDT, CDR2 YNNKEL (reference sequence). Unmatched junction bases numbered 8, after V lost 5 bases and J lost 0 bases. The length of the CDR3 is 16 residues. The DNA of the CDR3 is TGTGCCAGCAGCAAGCGAGGACAGGGACTGAACACTGAAGCTTTCTTT. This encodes CASSKRGQGLNTEAFF.

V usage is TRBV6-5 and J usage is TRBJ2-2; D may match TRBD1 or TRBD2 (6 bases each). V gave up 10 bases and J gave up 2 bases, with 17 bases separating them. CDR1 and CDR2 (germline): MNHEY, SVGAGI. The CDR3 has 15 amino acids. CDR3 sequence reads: CATRGGSGNTGELFF. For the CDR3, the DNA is TGTGCCACCCGAGGGGGGAGCGGTAACACCGGGGAGCTGTTTTTT.

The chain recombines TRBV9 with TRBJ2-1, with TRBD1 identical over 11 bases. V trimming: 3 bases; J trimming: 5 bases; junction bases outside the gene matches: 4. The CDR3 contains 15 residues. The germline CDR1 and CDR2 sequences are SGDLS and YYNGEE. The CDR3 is CASSATGQGDNEQFF. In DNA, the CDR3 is TGTGCCAGCAGCGCGACGGGACAGGGGGACAATGAGCAGTTCTTC.

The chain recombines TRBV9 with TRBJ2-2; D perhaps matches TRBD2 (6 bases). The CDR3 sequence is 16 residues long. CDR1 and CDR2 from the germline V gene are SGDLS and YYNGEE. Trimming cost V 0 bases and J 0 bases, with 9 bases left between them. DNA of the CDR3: TGTGCCAGCAGCGTAGCGGACTACTCGAACACCGGGGAGCTGTTTTTT. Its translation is CASSVADYSNTGELFF.

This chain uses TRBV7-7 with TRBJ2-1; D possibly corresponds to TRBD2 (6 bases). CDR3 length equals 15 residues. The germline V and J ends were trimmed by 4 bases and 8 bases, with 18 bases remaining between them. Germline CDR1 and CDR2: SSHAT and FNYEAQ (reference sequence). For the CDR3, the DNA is TGTGCCAGCAGCTCCTCAACTAGCCCGGCGGATGAGCAGTTCTTC. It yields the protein CASSSSTSPADEQFF.

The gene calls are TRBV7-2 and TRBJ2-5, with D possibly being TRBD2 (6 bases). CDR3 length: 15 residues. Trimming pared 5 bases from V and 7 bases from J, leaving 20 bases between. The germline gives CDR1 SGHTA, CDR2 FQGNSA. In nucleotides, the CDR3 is TGTGCCAGCAGCCCCTTGGAGGTCAAGGGAGGGACCCAGTACTTC. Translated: CASSPLEVKGGTQYF.

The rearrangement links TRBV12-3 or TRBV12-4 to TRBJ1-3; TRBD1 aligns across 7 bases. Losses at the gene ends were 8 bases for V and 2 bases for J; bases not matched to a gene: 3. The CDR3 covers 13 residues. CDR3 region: CASDTGAGNTIYF. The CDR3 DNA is TGTGCCAGCGATACAGGGGCTGGAAACACCATATATTTT.

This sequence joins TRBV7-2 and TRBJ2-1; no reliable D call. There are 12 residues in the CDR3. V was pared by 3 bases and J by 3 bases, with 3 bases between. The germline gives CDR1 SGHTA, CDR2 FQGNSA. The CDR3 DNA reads TGTGCCAGCAGCTTTCACTACAATGAGCAGTTCTTC. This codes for CASSFHYNEQFF.

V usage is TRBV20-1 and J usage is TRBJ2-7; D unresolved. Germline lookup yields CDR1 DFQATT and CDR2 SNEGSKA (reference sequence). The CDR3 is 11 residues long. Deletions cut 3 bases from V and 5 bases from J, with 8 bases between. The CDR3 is CSASIGHEQYF. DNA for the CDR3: TGCAGTGCTAGCATCGGCCACGAGCAGTACTTC.

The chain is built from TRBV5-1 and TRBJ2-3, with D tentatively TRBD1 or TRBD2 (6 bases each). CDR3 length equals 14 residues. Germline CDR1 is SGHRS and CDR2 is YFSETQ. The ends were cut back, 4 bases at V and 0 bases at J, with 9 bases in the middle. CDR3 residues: CASSPGASTDTQYF. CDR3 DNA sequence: TGCGCCAGCAGCCCGGGGGCTAGCACAGATACGCAGTATTTT.

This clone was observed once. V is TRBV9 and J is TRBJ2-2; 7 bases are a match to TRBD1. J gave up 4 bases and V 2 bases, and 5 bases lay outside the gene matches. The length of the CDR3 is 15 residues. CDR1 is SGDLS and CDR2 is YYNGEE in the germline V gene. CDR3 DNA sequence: TGTGCCAGCAGCGTTCAAGGGGGCGGCACCGGGGAGCTGTTTTTT. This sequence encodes CASSVQGGGTGELFF. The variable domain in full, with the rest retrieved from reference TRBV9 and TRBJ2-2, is DSGVTQTPKHLITATGQRVTLRCSPRSGDLSVYWYQQSLDQGLQFLIQYYNGEERAKGNILERFSAQQFPDLHSELNLSSLELGDSALYFCASSVQGGGTGELFFGEGSRLTVL.

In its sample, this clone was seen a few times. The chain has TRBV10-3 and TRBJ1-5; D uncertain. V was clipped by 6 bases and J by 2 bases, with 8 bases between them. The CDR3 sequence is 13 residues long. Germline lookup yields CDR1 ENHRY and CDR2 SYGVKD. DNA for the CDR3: TGTGCCATCAGGCAGGAGGGCAATCAGCCCCAGCATTTT. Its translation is CAIRQEGNQPQHF.

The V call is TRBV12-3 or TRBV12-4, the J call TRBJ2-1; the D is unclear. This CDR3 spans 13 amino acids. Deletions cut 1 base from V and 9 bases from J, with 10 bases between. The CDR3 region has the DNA TGTGCCAGCAGTTTAGAAAGCTGGCTTGAGCAGTTCTTC. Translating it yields CASSLESWLEQFF.

The DNA for the CDR3 is TGTGCCAGCAGCTTAGACCCCACAGACTATGGCTACACCTTC. Translating gives CASSLDPTDYGYTF. This sequence joins TRBV11-3 and TRBJ1-2, with D unresolved. The CDR3 has 14 residues. V lost 0 bases, J lost 3 bases, and 8 bases lay in between. Germline CDR1 SGHNT, CDR2 YENEEA.

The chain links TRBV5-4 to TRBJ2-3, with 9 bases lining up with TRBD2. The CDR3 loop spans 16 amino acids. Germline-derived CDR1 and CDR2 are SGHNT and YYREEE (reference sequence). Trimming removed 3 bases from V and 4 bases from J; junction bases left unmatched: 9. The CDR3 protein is CASSSGSGRAADTQYF. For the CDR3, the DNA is TGTGCCAGCAGCTCAGGTAGCGGGAGAGCCGCAGATACGCAGTATTTT.

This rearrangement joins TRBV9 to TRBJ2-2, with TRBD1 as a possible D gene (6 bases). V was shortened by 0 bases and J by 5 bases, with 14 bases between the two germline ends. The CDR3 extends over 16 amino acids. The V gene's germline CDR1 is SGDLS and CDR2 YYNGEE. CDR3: CASSVAGALETGELFF. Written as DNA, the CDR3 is TGTGCCAGCAGCGTAGCAGGGGCGCTTGAAACCGGGGAGCTGTTTTTT. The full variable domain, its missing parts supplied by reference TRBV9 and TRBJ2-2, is DSGVTQTPKHLITATGQRVTLRCSPRSGDLSVYWYQQSLDQGLQFLIQYYNGEERAKGNILERFSAQQFPDLHSELNLSSLELGDSALYFCASSVAGALETGELFFGEGSRLTVL.

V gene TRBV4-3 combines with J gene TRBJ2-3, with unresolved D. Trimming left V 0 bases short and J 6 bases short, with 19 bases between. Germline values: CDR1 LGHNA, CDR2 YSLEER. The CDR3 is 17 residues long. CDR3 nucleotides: TGCGCCAGCAGCCAAGATCGGTGGGTTGGGGAATCGGATACGCAGTATTTT. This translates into CASSQDRWVGESDTQYF.

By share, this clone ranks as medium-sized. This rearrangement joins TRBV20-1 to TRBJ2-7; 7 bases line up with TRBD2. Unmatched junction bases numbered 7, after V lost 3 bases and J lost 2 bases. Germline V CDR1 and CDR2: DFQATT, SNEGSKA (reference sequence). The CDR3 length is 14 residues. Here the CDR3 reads CSASGGSQPYEQYF. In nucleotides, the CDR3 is TGCAGTGCTAGTGGCGGGAGCCAACCCTACGAGCAGTACTTC.

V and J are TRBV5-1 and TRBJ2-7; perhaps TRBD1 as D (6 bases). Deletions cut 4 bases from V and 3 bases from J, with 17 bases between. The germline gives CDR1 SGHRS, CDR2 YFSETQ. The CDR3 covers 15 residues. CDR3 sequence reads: CASSLSGTSFYEQYF. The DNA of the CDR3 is TGCGCCAGCAGCCTATCCGGGACAAGTTTCTACGAGCAGTACTTC.

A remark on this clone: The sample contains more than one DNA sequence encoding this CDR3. CDR3 region: CATSRGQGPYEQYF. The CDR3 bases are TGTGCCACCAGCAGAGGACAGGGCCCCTACGAGCAGTACTTC. The chain has TRBV15 and TRBJ2-7, with TRBD1 identical over 7 bases. J lost 2 bases, V lost 1 base, and 2 bases had no gene match. CDR3 length: 14 amino acids. Germline V lookup: CDR1 LNHNV, CDR2 YYDKDF (reference sequence).

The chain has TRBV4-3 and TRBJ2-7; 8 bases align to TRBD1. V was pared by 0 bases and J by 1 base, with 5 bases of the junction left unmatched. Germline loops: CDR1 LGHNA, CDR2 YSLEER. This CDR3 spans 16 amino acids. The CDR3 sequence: CASSQDMTGASYEQYF. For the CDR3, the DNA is TGCGCCAGCAGCCAAGATATGACAGGGGCGTCCTACGAGCAGTACTTC.

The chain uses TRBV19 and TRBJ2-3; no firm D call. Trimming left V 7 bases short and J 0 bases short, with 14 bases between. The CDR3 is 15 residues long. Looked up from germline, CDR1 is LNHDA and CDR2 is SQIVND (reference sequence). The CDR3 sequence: CASTPTRSSTDTQYF. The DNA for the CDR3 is TGTGCCAGTACCCCCACGAGGTCTAGCACAGATACGCAGTATTTT.

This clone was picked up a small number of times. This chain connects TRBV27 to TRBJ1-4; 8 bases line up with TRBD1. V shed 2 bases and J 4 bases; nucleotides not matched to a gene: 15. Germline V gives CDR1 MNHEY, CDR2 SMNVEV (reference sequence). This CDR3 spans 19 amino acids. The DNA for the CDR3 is TGTGCCAGCAGTTTAAGTATGCTCCGAGGACAGGGAGATAATGAAAAACTGTTTTTT. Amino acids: CASSLSMLRGQGDNEKLFF.

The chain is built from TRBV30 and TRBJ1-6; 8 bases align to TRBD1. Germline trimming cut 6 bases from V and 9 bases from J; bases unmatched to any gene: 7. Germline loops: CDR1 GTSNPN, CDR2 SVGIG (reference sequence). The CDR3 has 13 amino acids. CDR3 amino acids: CACKSGGSSPLHF. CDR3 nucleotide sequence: TGTGCCTGCAAATCAGGGGGCTCTTCACCCCTCCACTTT.

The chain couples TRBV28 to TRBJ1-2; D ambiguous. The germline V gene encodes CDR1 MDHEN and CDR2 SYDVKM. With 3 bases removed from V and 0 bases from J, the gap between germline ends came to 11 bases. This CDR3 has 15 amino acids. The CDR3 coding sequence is TGTGCCAGCAGTTTTCTGGCTATAACTAACTATGGCTACACCTTC. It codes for CASSFLAITNYGYTF.